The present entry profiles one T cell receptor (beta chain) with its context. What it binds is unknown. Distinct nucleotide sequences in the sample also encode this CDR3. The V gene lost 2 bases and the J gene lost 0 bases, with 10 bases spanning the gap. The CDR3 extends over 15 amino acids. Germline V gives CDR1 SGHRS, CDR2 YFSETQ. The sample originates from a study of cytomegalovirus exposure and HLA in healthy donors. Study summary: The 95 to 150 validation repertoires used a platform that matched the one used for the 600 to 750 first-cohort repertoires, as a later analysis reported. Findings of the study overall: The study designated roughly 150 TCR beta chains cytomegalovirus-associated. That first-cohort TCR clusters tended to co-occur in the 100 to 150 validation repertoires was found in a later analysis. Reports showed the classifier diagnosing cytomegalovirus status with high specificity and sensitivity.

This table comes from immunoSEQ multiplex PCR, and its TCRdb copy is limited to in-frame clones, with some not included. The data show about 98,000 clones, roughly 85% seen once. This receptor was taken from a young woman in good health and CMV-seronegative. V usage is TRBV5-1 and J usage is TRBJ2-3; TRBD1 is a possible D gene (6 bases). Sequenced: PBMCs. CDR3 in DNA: TGCGCCAGCAGCTTAGGACAGACTAGCACAGATACGCAGTATTTT. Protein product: CASSLGQTSTDTQYF.